The clone carrying this TCR beta chain was observed a few times. Its antigen is not known. The germline gives CDR1 SEHNR, CDR2 FQNEAQ (reference sequence). Trimming stripped 2 bases from V and 4 bases from J, with 8 bases between. This CDR3 contains 13 residues. The sample originates from a study of T cell repertoires in cytomegalovirus infection. Overall study context: Public TCR beta signatures provided an indication of both CMV infection and a matching HLA type.

Study-level findings and limits: Based on cumulative public TCR beta family frequency, carriers of CMV plus the relevant HLA were identified. Clonotype analysis showed dominance of the ex vivo response by HLA-C-restricted CMV-specific TCR beta clonotypes.

TCRdb re-called the reads through MiXCR, storing one row per CDR3 protein. The table includes approximately 250,000 distinct CDR3 sequences, roughly 22% detected once. V usage is TRBV7-9 and J usage is TRBJ1-2; unclear D gene. Sequenced sample: CD8+ T cells from PBMCs. The clonotype comes from a human donor in good health (CMV status not recorded). Some clones in this sample may be carry-over from other donors' samples. The CDR3 sequence is CASSLTGSYGYTF. The CDR3, as DNA: TGTGCCAGCAGCTTAACGGGCTCCTATGGCTACACCTTC.